This T cell receptor beta chain appears in the sequencing data of a study of read filtering for tumor transcriptome and immune sequencing. The CDR3 is 14 amino acids. Whole-study findings and limits: Around 82% of IR-seq clonotypes had a single read, yet these held 3.5% to 4.5% of reads. Correlation between methods rose after single-read clonotypes were removed.

Molecular barcoded adaptors covering alpha/delta and beta/gamma chains were used on 400 to 450 ng RNA. TCRdb reprocessed the reads with MiXCR, giving one entry per CDR3 protein. The sample includes tens of thousands of distinct CDR3 sequences, around 20% seen only once; the top ten take 30% to 45%. Sampling of bone marrow took place during active disease in every patient. This clonotype was detected many times. Its specificity is not known. At one end, the junction sequence differs from germline, possibly due to a read error. Sequenced: a population of CD138-negative cells sorted from bone marrow. The chain combines TRBV12-3 or TRBV12-4 with TRBJ2-1; 9 bases map to TRBD2. This sequence was found in a donor at least 40 years old with multiple myeloma. CDR3 DNA sequence: TGTGCCAGCAGTATAGCGGGAGATTACAATGAGCAGTTCTTC. Protein sequence: CASSIAGDYNEQFF.